This is a list of T cell receptor beta chains from one sample in a study of OX40 agonist ivuxolimab in advanced cancers. Profiled with immunoSEQ multiplex PCR; TCRdb holds only in-frame clones, not every one. The sample comprises fewer than 60,000 clones, 80% to 90% of which are singletons, and 0.76% rests with the top ten. The sample here was CD4+ or CD8+ T cells sorted from blood, taken in a trial of the OX40 agonist ivuxolimab. Source of these receptors: an adult with an advanced solid tumor such as melanoma, head and neck, liver or kidney cancer. The CDR3 runs from the conserved cysteine through the conserved F or W.

j_call: TRBJ2-2; v_call: TRBV7-7; cdr3_aa: CASSLLGTNTGELFF
j_call: TRBJ1-4; v_call: TRBV5-4; cdr3_aa: CASSLQTGANEKLFF
j_call: TRBJ2-3; v_call: TRBV7-3; cdr3_aa: CASSSGGGDTQYF
j_call: TRBJ2-7; v_call: TRBV9; cdr3_aa: CASSVGSGSYEQYF
j_call: TRBJ2-5; v_call: TRBV4-2; cdr3_aa: CASSQERAEETQYF
j_call: TRBJ2-3; v_call: TRBV9; cdr3_aa: CASSVLGGDGTPSTDTQYF
j_call: TRBJ2-1; v_call: TRBV4-2; cdr3_aa: CASSQVSSVDSYNEQFF
j_call: TRBJ2-5; v_call: TRBV21-1; cdr3_aa: CASSKAGGLAHQETQYF
j_call: TRBJ1-4; v_call: TRBV28; cdr3_aa: CASSLARRTRYEKLFF
j_call: TRBJ1-3; v_call: TRBV14; cdr3_aa: CASSQVASSGNTIYF
j_call: TRBJ2-3; v_call: TRBV4-2; cdr3_aa: CASSQELAGEHTDTQYF
j_call: TRBJ2-5; v_call: TRBV9; cdr3_aa: CASSAHQETQYF
j_call: TRBJ2-7; v_call: TRBV10-3; cdr3_aa: CAIGTSGSSEQYF
j_call: TRBJ2-4; v_call: TRBV7-2; cdr3_aa: CASSLAGTSGSVDIQYF
j_call: TRBJ2-3; v_call: TRBV27; cdr3_aa: CASSPGLTADTQYF
j_call: TRBJ2-6; v_call: TRBV5-5; cdr3_aa: CASSPTGHSGANVLTF
j_call: TRBJ1-1; v_call: TRBV6-6; cdr3_aa: CASSYLRINTEAFF
j_call: TRBJ2-1; v_call: TRBV5-6; cdr3_aa: CASSFYRVVSYNEQFF
j_call: TRBJ2-7; v_call: TRBV28; cdr3_aa: CASSPRSGDEQYF
j_call: .; v_call: TRBV7-6; cdr3_aa: CASSSFRDSPYEQYF
j_call: TRBJ2-7; v_call: TRBV6-1; cdr3_aa: CASSRDRREQYF
j_call: TRBJ1-1; v_call: TRBV28; cdr3_aa: CASSTGGALDTEAFF
j_call: TRBJ2-3; v_call: TRBV7-3; cdr3_aa: CASSSTSGTQYF
j_call: TRBJ2-1; v_call: TRBV2; cdr3_aa: CASRGIGSNEQFF
j_call: TRBJ2-2; v_call: TRBV6-1; cdr3_aa: CASSESRWASGSWELFF
j_call: TRBJ2-1; v_call: TRBV7-2; cdr3_aa: CASSIDRSDEQFF
j_call: TRBJ2-1; v_call: TRBV7-8; cdr3_aa: CASSWTGVGEQFF
j_call: TRBJ1-1; v_call: TRBV11-1; cdr3_aa: CASSLRAGTEAFF
j_call: TRBJ1-1; v_call: TRBV5-4; cdr3_aa: CASRRGAATEAFF
j_call: TRBJ2-4; v_call: TRBV23-1; cdr3_aa: CASSQSTGNIQYF
j_call: TRBJ2-5; v_call: TRBV28; cdr3_aa: CASRGQGPGETQYF